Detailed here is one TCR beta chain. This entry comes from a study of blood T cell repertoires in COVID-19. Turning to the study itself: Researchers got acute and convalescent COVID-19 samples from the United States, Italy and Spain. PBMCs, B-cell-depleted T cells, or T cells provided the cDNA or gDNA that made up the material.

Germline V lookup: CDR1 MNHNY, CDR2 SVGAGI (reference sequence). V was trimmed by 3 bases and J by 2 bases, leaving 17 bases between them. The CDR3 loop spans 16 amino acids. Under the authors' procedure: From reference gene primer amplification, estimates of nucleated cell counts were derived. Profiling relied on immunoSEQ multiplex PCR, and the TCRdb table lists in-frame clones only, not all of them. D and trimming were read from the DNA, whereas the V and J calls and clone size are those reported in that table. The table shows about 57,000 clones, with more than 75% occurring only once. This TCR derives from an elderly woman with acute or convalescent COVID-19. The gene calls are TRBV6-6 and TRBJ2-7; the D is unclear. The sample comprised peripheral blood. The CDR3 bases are TGTGCCAGCAGTTATGGATCGTTACTAAGCACCTACGAGCAGTACTTC. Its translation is CASSYGSLLSTYEQYF.